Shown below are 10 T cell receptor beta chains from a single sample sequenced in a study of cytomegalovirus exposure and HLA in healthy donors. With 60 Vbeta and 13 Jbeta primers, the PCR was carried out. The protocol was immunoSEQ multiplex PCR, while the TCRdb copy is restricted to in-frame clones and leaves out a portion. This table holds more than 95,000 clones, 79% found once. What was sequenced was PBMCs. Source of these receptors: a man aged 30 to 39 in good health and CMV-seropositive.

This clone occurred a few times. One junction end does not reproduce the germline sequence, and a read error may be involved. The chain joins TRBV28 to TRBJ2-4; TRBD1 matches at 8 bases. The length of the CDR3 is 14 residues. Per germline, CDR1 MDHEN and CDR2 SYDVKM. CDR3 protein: CASTSTGAKNSQYF. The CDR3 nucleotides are TGTGCCAGCACCTCGACAGGGGCCAAAAACAGTCAGTACTTC.

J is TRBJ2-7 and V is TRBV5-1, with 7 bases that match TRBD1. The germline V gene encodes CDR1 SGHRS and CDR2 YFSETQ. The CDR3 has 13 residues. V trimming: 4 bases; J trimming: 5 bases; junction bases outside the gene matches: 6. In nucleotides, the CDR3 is TGCGCCAGCAGCGATACAGGGGACAACGAGCAGTACTTC. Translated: CASSDTGDNEQYF.

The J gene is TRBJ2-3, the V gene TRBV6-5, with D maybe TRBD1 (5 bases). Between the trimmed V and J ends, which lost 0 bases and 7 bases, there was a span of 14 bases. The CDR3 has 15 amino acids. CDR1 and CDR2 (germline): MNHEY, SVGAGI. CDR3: CASSYSSVQGHTQYF. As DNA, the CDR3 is TGTGCCAGCAGTTACTCATCAGTTCAGGGTCATACGCAGTATTTT.

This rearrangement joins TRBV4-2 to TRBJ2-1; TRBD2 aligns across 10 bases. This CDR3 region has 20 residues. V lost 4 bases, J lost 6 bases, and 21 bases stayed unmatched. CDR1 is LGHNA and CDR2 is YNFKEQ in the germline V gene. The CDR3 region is CASSRVAPGLARPVGNEQFF. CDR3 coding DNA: TGTGCCAGCAGCCGAGTAGCACCGGGACTAGCGAGACCGGTGGGCAATGAGCAGTTCTTC.

CDR3 bases: TGTGCCAGCAGCTTGGGGTCCGGCGGGGATACGCAGTATTTT. This sequence encodes CASSLGSGGDTQYF. The chain recombines TRBV5-6 with TRBJ2-3; a weak D match, TRBD2 (5 bases). Germline V gene data show CDR1 as SGHDT and CDR2 as YYEEEE. V lost 0 bases, J lost 6 bases, and 11 bases lay in between. The CDR3 is 14 residues long.

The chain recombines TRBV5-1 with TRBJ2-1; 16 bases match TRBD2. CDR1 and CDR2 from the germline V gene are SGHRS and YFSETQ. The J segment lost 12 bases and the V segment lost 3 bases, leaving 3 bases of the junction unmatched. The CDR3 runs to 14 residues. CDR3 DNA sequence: TGCGCCAGCAGCTCAGGGACTAGCGGGGGGGGGCAGTTCTTC. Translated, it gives CASSSGTSGGGQFF. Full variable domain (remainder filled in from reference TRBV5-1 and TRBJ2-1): KAGVTQTPRYLIKTRGQQVTLSCSPISGHRSVSWYQQTPGQGLQFLFEYFSETQRNKGNFPGRFSGRQFSNSRSEMNVSTLELGDSALYLCASSSGTSGGGQFFGPGTRLTVL.

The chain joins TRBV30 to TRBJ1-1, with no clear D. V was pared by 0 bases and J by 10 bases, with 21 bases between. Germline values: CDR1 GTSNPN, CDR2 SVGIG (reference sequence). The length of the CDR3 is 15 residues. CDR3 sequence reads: CAWSVVSVSAEGAFF. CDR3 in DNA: TGTGCCTGGAGTGTTGTAAGTGTCTCGGCCGAGGGAGCTTTCTTT.

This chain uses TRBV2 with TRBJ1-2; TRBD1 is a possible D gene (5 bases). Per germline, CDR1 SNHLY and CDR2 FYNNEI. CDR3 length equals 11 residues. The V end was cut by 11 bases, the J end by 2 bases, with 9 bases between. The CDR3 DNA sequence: TGTGCCGGGGGGGGGAACTATGGCTACACCTTC. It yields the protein CAGGGNYGYTF. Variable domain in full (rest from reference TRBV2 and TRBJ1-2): EPEVTQTPSHQVTQMGQEVILRCVPISNHLYFYWYRQILGQKVEFLVSFYNNEISEKSEIFDDQFSVERPDGSNFTLKIRSTKLEDSAMYFCAGGGNYGYTFGSGTRLTVV.

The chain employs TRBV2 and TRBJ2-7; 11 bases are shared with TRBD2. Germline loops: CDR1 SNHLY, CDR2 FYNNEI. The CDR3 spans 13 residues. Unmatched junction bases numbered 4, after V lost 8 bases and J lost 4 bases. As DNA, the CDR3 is TGTGCCAGCGGACTAGCGGGTCCGTACGAGCAGTACTTC. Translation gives CASGLAGPYEQYF.

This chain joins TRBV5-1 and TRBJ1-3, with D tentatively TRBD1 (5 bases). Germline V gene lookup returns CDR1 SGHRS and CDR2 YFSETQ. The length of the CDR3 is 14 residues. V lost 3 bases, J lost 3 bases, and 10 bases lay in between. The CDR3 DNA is TGCGCCAGCAGCTACGGGACTCGTGGAAACACCATATATTTT. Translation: CASSYGTRGNTIYF.